The subject of this entry is one TCR beta chain. Its specific antigen is unknown. One base away there is no much larger clone; base qualities are not given. Trimmed from V: 2 bases; trimmed from J: 3 bases; junction bases lacking a gene match: 7. CDR1 SGHRS and CDR2 YFSETQ are derived from the germline V gene. CDR3 length: 16 amino acids, cysteine to phenylalanine. Only CDR3 DNA is held: 48 bases, read in frame from base 1. This sample was included in a study of control samples from healthy donors and cancer patients (dated by TCRdb to between 2020 and 2021). To prepare the library, the immunoSEQ multiplex PCR assay was applied. The immuneACCESS repertoire file appears here via TCRdb, limited to in-frame rearrangements. These files lack a portion of the clones; in checked studies, under half of the deficit traces to unresolved V genes, and the cause of the others is not known. For this sample the table gives roughly 140,000 clones, of which about 93% were detected only once. The ten largest clones capture 2% to 2.5% of the sample.

The sample consisted of blood. The source is a man aged 45-60 years in good health. This receptor chain uses TRBV5-1 and TRBJ2-7, and TRBD2 aligns with 11 junction nucleotides. CDR3 sequence: CASSLGSTSGVYEQYF. In nucleotide form, the sequence is TGCGCCAGCAGCTTAGGGTCGACTAGCGGGGTCTACGAGCAGTACTTC.